Below, one TCR beta chain is given with its context. The data were obtained in a study of T cell changes during pregnancy in multiple sclerosis. The CDR3 is 14 residues long. Germline lookup yields CDR1 SGHAT and CDR2 FQNNGV. V was pared by 3 bases and J by 5 bases, with 13 bases between. Sequencing was performed with immunoSEQ multiplex PCR; in TCRdb, only in-frame clones are kept and a portion is missing. This sample has roughly 80,000 clones, with approximately 92% found just once. Sequencing was performed on peripheral blood, taken in the first trimester of pregnancy. The chain combines TRBV11-2 with TRBJ2-5; D is possibly TRBD2 (7 bases). This sequence was found in a female donor with multiple sclerosis, enrolled in a pregnancy study. This chain's CDR3 is CASSLGGARETQYF. The CDR3 coding sequence is TGTGCCAGCAGCTTGGGGGGGGCCAGGGAGACCCAGTACTTC.